This TCR beta chain was sequenced during a study of persistence of HIV-infected CD4 T cells. Turning to the study itself: Anti-CD3/anti-CD28 beads activated more cells than antigen stimulation did.

A remark on this clone: The antigen remains undetermined.

This nonspecific control used anti-CD3/anti-CD28 bead stimulation of CD4+ T cells. CD4+ T cells upregulating both CD40 ligand and CD69 were sorted as responding cells. Germline V CDR1 and CDR2: KGHSH, LQKENI. The V end was cut by 2 bases, the J end by 5 bases, with 7 bases between. This CDR3 contains 13 residues. Sequencing used immunoSEQ version 4 in survey mode. Some clones are missing from TCRdb's copy, which holds only in-frame ones; the method was immunoSEQ multiplex PCR. The profile shows some 40,000 clones, approximately 89% of them singletons. The chain joins TRBV18 to TRBJ1-5; D gene uncertain. The TCR was taken from an adult man with HIV who was CMV-seropositive. Material: CD4+ T cells sorted from PBMCs after roughly 18-hour stimulation, obtained from a patient who received antiretroviral therapy. Here the CDR3 DNA reads TGTGCCAGCTCACCAGAGGGAGATCAGCCCCAGCATTTT. Amino acid sequence: CASSPEGDQPQHF.